These 8 T cell receptor beta chains originate from one sample sequenced in a study of T-cell reconstitution after alpha-beta-depleted transplantation in children. Researchers prepared the TCRbeta library using unique molecular identifiers, the study reports. Each CDR3 protein is one row after TCRdb ran MiXCR on the PCR reads. Here the sample spans 700,000 to 850,000 distinct CDR3 sequences, around 17% being singletons. Sequenced here: PBMCs, mostly from graft donor cells, sampled 360 days after TCRalphabeta/CD19-depleted stem cell transplant. The receptors derive from a male patient younger than 18 who had a stem cell transplant for acute lymphoblastic leukemia, so the T cells may come from the graft donor.

The chain is built from TRBV27 and TRBJ1-1; D remains unclear. From germline, CDR1 is MNHEY and CDR2 SMNVEV (reference sequence). The CDR3 length is 14 residues. Trimming cost V 0 bases and J 3 bases, with 8 bases left between them. DNA for the CDR3: TGTGCCAGCAGTTTATCGTTCGGCGACACTGAAGCTTTCTTT. The encoded protein is CASSLSFGDTEAFF.

The chain is built from TRBV7-6 and TRBJ2-1; the D is unclear. CDR1 is SGHVS and CDR2 is FNYEAQ in the germline V gene. Trimming left V 5 bases short and J 10 bases short, with 21 bases between. The CDR3 length is 15 residues. This chain's CDR3 is CASSPTGAVQGEQFF. In DNA form, the CDR3 reads TGTGCCAGCAGCCCTACTGGAGCAGTACAAGGCGAGCAGTTCTTC.

Many counts were recorded for this clonotype. J is TRBJ1-1 and V is TRBV10-3; weak D call: TRBD1 (5 bases). The germline gives CDR1 ENHRY, CDR2 SYGVKD. This CDR3 comprises 14 residues. V lost 7 bases, J lost 6 bases, and 18 bases lay in between. The CDR3 DNA reads TGTGCCATCACCGGAGGGGCGGGGATCTCTGAAGCTTTCTTT. Translating gives CAITGGAGISEAFF.

In its sample, this clonotype was seen a few times. The CDR3 bases are TGCGCCAGCAGCCAAGTAGGGCTAGTCTCCTACAATGAGCAGTTCTTC. This encodes CASSQVGLVSYNEQFF. V and J are TRBV4-1 and TRBJ2-1; no firm D call. This CDR3 has 16 residues. Germline lookup yields CDR1 MGHRA and CDR2 YSYEKL. Trimming took 1 base from V and 0 from J, leaving 10 bases between them.

This clonotype was observed many times. This chain uses TRBV5-1 with TRBJ2-5; D unresolved. The V gene lost 0 bases and the J gene lost 5 bases, with 11 bases spanning the gap. The CDR3 length is 14 residues. Per the germline V gene, CDR1 is SGHRS and CDR2 is YFSETQ. The CDR3 reads CASSLVLAGETQYF. CDR3 nucleotides: TGCGCCAGCAGCTTGGTTCTGGCCGGGGAGACCCAGTACTTC.

The gene calls are TRBV12-3 or TRBV12-4 and TRBJ2-1; D call uncertain. The CDR3 totals 13 residues. Trimming stripped 5 bases from V and 2 bases from J, with 7 bases between. The CDR3: CASSPPAYNEQFF. The DNA of the CDR3 is TGTGCCAGCAGTCCCCCGGCCTACAATGAGCAGTTCTTC.

The table lists this clonotype with many counts. The rearrangement joins TRBV2 to TRBJ2-1; 12 bases are shared with TRBD2. CDR3 length: 15 residues. Germline V gives CDR1 SNHLY, CDR2 FYNNEI. With V trimmed by 7 bases and J by 8 bases, 9 bases remained unmatched. The CDR3 DNA is TGTGCCAGCACCCCGACTAGCGGGAGAAGTTATGAGCAGTTCTTC. Protein: CASTPTSGRSYEQFF.

This clonotype was detected only a few times. The chain joins TRBV27 to TRBJ1-5, with unresolved D. V dropped 4 bases and J dropped 0 bases, with 10 bases sitting between them. This CDR3 contains 15 residues. Germline values: CDR1 MNHEY, CDR2 SMNVEV (reference sequence). CDR3 in DNA: TGTGCCAGCAGTTCCAGAGGGCATAGCAATCAGCCCCAGCATTTT. Protein sequence: CASSSRGHSNQPQHF.